The clone carrying this T cell receptor beta chain was found once. Looked up from germline, CDR1 is LNHDA and CDR2 is SQIVND (reference sequence). Between the trimmed V and J ends, which lost 1 base and 6 bases, there was a span of 10 bases. CDR3 length: 13 amino acids. The record originates from a study of T cell responses to AZD1222 COVID-19 vaccine. In the study overall: The analysis combined second doses at about 4 or about 12 weeks.

TCRdb's table, derived via immunoSEQ multiplex PCR, lists solely in-frame clones and lacks some. The profile shows about 99,000 clones, around 90% of them singletons. The V and J genes are TRBV19 and TRBJ2-7; D may be TRBD2 (6 bases). The source of this sequence is an adult in good health. Sequencing used peripheral blood, obtained on day 0 of AZD1222 vaccination. The CDR3 spells CASSIGGGSEQYF. The CDR3 nucleotides read TGTGCCAGTAGTATAGGGGGAGGATCCGAGCAGTACTTC.